This entry lists 10 T cell receptor beta chains sequenced from one sample in a study of blood T cell repertoires in COVID-19. Sequencing used immunoSEQ multiplex PCR; TCRdb keeps in-frame clones, though not all of them. The sample yields 220,000 or so clones, 80% to 85% seen once. The sequenced sample consisted of peripheral blood. The receptor source for this set is a woman over 75 with COVID-19, enrolled during active disease.

V is TRBV12-3 or TRBV12-4 and J is TRBJ2-1, with TRBD1 matching over 8 bases. Losses at the gene ends were 6 bases for V and 8 bases for J; bases not matched to a gene: 6. This CDR3 spans 13 amino acids. CDR3 residues: CASSPTGEDEQFF. The CDR3 DNA reads as TGTGCCAGCAGCCCGACAGGGGAGGATGAGCAGTTCTTC.

The chain uses TRBV15 and TRBJ2-1; D gene ambiguous. V lost 0 bases and J lost 1, with 10 bases in between. Per germline, CDR1 LNHNV and CDR2 YYDKDF (reference sequence). The CDR3 consists of 16 residues. For the CDR3, the DNA is TGTGCCACCAGCAGAGATCCAGTGCAATCCTACAATGAGCAGTTCTTC. Amino acid sequence: CATSRDPVQSYNEQFF.

The chain recombines TRBV11-2 with TRBJ2-7, with TRBD1 matching over 8 bases. Germline trimming cut 6 bases from V and 5 bases from J; bases unmatched to any gene: 12. From germline, CDR1 is SGHAT and CDR2 FQNNGV. The CDR3 consists of 15 residues. Here the CDR3 DNA reads TGTGCCAGCAGGTCCGTCAGGGGGCCTATACACGAGCAGTACTTC. It translates to CASRSVRGPIHEQYF.

The chain carries TRBV5-1 and TRBJ1-2, with 9 nucleotides matching TRBD1. CDR1 SGHRS and CDR2 YFSETQ come from the germline V gene. The length of the CDR3 is 13 residues. The V gene end was trimmed by 6 bases and the J gene end by 2 bases; junction bases not matched to a gene: 2. DNA for the CDR3: TGCGCCAGCACCGGGACAGGGAACTATGGCTACACCTTC. Translation gives CASTGTGNYGYTF. Combining the CDR3 with reference TRBV5-1 and TRBJ1-2 gives the whole variable domain KAGVTQTPRYLIKTRGQQVTLSCSPISGHRSVSWYQQTPGQGLQFLFEYFSETQRNKGNFPGRFSGRQFSNSRSEMNVSTLELGDSALYLCASTGTGNYGYTFGSGTRLTVV.

The chain carries TRBV7-2 and TRBJ1-1; the D is unclear. The germline V and J ends were trimmed by 3 bases and 1 base, with 6 bases remaining between them. CDR1 is SGHTA and CDR2 is FQGNSA in the germline V gene. This CDR3 has 13 residues. The CDR3 protein is CASSLGKNTEAFF. For the CDR3, the DNA is TGTGCCAGCAGCTTGGGCAAGAACACTGAAGCTTTCTTT.

V is TRBV19 and J is TRBJ1-2, with TRBD1 as a possible D gene (5 bases). CDR3 length: 16 amino acids. Germline assignment: CDR1 LNHDA and CDR2 SQIVND (reference sequence). Trimming removed 0 bases from V and 2 bases from J, with 13 bases in between. CDR3 region: CASSIDFNRLNYGYTF. The CDR3 DNA reads TGTGCCAGTAGTATAGATTTCAACAGGTTAAACTATGGCTACACCTTC.

This clone turned up a few times. The chain carries TRBV7-9 and TRBJ1-1; TRBD1 matches 7 bases. Germline CDR1 is SEHNR and CDR2 is FQNEAQ (reference sequence). Trimming removed 6 bases from V and 5 bases from J; junction bases left unmatched: 18. This CDR3 is 17 amino acids long. The CDR3 nucleotides are TGTGCCAGCAGAAAAGCTGGCAGGGGGGCTGGGAGGACTGAAGCTTTCTTT. It yields the protein CASRKAGRGAGRTEAFF. Full variable domain (remainder filled in from reference TRBV7-9 and TRBJ1-1): DTGVSQNPRHKITKRGQNVTFRCDPISEHNRLYWYRQTLGQGPEFLTYFQNEAQLEKSRLLSDRFSAERPKGSFSTLEIQRTEQGDSAMYLCASRKAGRGAGRTEAFFGQGTRLTVV.

Note on this clone: No conserved phenylalanine or tryptophan is present at the end of the CDR3, so a read error is the likely explanation. The limits of the CDR3 on the DNA are not certain, so only TCRdb's listed CDR3 is given. The V call is TRBV19, the J call TRBJ2-7; TRBD1 is the table's D call and was not checked against the DNA. The CDR3 extends over 9 residues, inclusive of both ends. Germline V gene lookup returns CDR1 LNHDA and CDR2 SQIVND (reference sequence). CDR3 region: CAMGRGDWS.

The chain recombines TRBV29-1 with TRBJ2-4, with D tentatively TRBD2 (5 bases). The CDR3 has 11 residues. Germline V CDR1 and CDR2: SQVTM, ANQGSEA. Trimming removed 3 bases from V and 11 bases from J, with 11 bases in between. The CDR3 here is CSVDVGGVQYF. CDR3 in DNA: TGCAGCGTTGACGTAGGAGGTGTTCAGTACTTC.

The chain employs TRBV30 and TRBJ1-5, with 9 bases identical to TRBD1. V gave up 5 bases and J gave up 6 bases; unmatched junction bases: 8. This CDR3 has 14 residues. Germline V lookup: CDR1 GTSNPN, CDR2 SVGIG (reference sequence). In nucleotides, the CDR3 is TGTGCCTGGGGGGGACAGGGACGGGTTCAGCCCCAGCATTTT. Its translation is CAWGGQGRVQPQHF.